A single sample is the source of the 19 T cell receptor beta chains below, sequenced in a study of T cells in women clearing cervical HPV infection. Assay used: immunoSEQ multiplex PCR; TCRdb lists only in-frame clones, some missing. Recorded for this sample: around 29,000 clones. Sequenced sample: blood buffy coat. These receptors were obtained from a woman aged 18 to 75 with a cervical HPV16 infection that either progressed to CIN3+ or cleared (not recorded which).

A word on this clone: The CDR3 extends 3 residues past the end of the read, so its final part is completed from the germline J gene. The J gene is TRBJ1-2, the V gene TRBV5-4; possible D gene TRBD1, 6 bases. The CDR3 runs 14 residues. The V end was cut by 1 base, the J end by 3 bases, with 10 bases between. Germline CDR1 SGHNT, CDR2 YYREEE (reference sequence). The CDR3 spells CASSLYREDYGYTF. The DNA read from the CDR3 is TGTGCCAGCAGCTTGTACAGGGAGGACTATGGC.

The covered CDR3 bases are TGTGCCAGCAGCGAGGGGCTGGATAACACCGGGGAG. Translating it yields CASSEGLDNTGE. In full, the CDR3 is CASSEGLDNTGELFF. The V gene is TRBV9, the J gene TRBJ2-2, with D perhaps matching TRBD1 (5 bases). From the germline J gene comes the end of the CDR3, since the read stops 3 residues before it. The V and J ends lost 3 bases and 2 bases respectively, with 11 bases between them. Germline loops: CDR1 SGDLS, CDR2 YYNGEE. The CDR3 has 15 residues.

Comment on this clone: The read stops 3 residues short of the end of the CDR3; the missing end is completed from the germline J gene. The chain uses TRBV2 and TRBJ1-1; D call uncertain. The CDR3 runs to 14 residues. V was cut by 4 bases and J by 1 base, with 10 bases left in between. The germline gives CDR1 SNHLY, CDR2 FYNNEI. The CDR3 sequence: CASSGVAGNTEAFF. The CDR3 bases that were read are TGTGCCAGCAGTGGGGTGGCGGGGAACACTGAA. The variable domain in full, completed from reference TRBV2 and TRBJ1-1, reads EPEVTQTPSHQVTQMGQEVILRCVPISNHLYFYWYRQILGQKVEFLVSFYNNEISEKSEIFDDQFSVERPDGSNFTLKIRSTKLEDSAMYFCASSGVAGNTEAFFGQGTRLTVV.

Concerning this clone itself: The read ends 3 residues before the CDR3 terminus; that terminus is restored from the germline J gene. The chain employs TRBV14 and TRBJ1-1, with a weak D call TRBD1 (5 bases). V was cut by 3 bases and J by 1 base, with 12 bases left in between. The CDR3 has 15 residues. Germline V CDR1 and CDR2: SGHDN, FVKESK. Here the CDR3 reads CASSQQGWRNTEAFF. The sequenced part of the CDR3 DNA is TGTGCCAGCAGCCAGCAGGGATGGCGGAACACTGAA.

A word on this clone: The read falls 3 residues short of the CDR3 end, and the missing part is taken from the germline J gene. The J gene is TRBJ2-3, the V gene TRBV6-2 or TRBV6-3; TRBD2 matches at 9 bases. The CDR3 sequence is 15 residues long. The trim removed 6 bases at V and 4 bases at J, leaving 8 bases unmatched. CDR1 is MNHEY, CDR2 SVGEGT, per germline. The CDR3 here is CASSSPGLAPDTQYF. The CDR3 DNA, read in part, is TGTGCCAGCAGCTCTCCGGGACTAGCTCCAGATACG.

The CDR3 spells CASSSGTRRETQYF. The DNA read from the CDR3 is TGTGCCAGCAGCTCCGGGACTAGACGAGAGACC. The chain uses TRBV7-2 and TRBJ2-5, with 8 bases aligning to TRBD2. The CDR3 is cut off 3 residues early in the read; its end comes from the germline J gene. From germline, CDR1 is SGHTA and CDR2 FQGNSA. The CDR3 extends over 14 amino acids. V shed 4 bases and J 4 bases; nucleotides not matched to a gene: 5.

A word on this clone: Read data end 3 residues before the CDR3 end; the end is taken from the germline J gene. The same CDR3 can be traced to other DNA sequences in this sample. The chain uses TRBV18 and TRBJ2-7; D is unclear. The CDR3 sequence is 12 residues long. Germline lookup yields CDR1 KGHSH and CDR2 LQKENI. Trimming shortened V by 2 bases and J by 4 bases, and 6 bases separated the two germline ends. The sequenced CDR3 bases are TGTGCCAGCTCACCAGAAGGGTACGAG. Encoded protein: CASSPEGYE. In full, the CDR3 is CASSPEGYEQYF.

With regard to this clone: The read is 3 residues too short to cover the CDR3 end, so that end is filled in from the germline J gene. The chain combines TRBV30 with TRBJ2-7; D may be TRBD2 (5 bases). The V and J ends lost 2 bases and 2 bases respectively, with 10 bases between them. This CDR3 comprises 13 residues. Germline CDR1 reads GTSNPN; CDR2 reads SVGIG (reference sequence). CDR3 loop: CAWSWAGAYEQYF. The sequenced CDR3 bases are TGTGCCTGGAGTTGGGCCGGGGCCTACGAG.

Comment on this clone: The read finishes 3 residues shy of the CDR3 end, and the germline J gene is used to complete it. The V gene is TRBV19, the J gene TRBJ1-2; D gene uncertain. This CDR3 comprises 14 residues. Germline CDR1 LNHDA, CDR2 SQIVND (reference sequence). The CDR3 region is CASSPFPSSYDYTF. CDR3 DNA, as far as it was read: TGTGCCAGTAGTCCCTTCCCGAGCTCCTACGAC.

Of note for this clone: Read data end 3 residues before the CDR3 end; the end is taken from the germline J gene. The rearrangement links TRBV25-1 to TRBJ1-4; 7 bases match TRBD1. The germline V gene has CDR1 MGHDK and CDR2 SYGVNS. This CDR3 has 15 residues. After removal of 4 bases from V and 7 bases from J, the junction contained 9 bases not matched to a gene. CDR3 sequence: CASSVSTGLGEKLFF. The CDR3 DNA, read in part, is TGTGCCAGCAGTGTTTCGACAGGGTTGGGTGAAAAA.

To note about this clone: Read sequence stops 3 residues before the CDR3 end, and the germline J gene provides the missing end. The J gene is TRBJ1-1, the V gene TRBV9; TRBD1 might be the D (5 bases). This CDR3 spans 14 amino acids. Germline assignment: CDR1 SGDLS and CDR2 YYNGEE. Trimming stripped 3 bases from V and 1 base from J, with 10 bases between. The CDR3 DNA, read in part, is TGTGCCAGCAGCGCCCTCAGGGAGAACACTGAA. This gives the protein CASSALRENTE. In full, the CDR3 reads CASSALRENTEAFF. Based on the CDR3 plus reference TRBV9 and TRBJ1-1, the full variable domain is DSGVTQTPKHLITATGQRVTLRCSPRSGDLSVYWYQQSLDQGLQFLIQYYNGEERAKGNILERFSAQQFPDLHSELNLSSLELGDSALYFCASSALRENTEAFFGQGTRLTVV.

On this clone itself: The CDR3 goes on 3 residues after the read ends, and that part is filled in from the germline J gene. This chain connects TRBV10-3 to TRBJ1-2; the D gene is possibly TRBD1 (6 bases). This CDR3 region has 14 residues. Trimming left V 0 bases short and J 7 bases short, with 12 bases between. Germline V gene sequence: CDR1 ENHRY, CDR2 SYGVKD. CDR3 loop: CAISESTTGGGYTF. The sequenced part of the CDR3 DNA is TGTGCCATCAGTGAGTCGACGACAGGAGGTGGC.

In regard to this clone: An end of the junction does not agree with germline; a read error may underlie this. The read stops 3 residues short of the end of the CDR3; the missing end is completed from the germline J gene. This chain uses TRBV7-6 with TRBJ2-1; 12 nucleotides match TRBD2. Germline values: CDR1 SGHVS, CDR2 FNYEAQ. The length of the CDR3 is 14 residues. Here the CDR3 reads CASSLAGGGNEQFF. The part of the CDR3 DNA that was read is TGTGCCAGCAGCCTAGCGGGAGGGGGCAATGAG.

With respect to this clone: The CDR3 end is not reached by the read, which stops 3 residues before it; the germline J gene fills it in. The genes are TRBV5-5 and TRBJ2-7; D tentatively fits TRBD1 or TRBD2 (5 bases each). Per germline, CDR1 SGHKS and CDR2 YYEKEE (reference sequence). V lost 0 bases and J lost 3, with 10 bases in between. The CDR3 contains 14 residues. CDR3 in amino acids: CASSLVRGNYEQYF. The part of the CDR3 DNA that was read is TGTGCCAGCAGCTTGGTGAGGGGTAACTACGAG.

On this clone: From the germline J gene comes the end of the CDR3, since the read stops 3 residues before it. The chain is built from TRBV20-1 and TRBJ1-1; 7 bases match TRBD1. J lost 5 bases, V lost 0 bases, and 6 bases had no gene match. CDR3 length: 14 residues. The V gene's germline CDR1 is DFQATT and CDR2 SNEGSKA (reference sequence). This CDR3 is CSARDDRVATEAFF. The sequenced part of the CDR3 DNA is TGCAGTGCTAGAGATGACAGGGTCGCGACTGAA.

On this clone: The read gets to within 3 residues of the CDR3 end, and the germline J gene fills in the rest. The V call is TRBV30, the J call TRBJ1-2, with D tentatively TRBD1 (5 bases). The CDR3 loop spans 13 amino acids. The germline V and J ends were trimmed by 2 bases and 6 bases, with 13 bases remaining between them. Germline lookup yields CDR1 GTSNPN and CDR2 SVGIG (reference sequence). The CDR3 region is CAWSFLQGDGYTF. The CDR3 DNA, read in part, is TGTGCCTGGAGTTTTCTCCAGGGTGATGGC.

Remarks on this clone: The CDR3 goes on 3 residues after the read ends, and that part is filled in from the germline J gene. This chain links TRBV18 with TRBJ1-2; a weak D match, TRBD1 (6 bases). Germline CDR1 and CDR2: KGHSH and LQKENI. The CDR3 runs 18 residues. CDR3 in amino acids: CASSPPVGGASSYNDYTF. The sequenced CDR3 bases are TGTGCCAGCTCACCACCGGTAGGGGGGGCGAGCTCCTACAATGAC.

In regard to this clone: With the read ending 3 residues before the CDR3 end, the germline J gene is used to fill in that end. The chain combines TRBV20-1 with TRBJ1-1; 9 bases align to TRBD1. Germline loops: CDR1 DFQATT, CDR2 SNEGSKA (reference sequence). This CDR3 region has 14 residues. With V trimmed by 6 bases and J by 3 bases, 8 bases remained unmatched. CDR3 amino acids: CSARTGEGDTEAFF. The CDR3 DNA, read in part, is TGCAGTGCCCGGACAGGGGAAGGTGACACTGAA.

CDR3 DNA, as far as it was read: TGTGCCAGCAGATACAGGGATAGGAATTCACCC. It is translated as CASRYRDRNSP. The whole CDR3 is CASRYRDRNSPLHF. V is TRBV12-3 or TRBV12-4 and J is TRBJ1-6; tentative D call: TRBD1 (6 bases). The read falls 3 residues short of the CDR3 end, and the missing part is taken from the germline J gene. There are 14 residues in the CDR3. V lost 6 bases and J lost 7, with 13 bases in between.